This T cell receptor beta chain stems from a study of T cells in Graves' hyperthyroidism and ophthalmopathy. Overall study results and limits: Ophthalmopathy cases were set apart from stable hyperthyroidism by a 13 V-J model.

Per germline, CDR1 SNHLY and CDR2 FYNNEI. V trimming: 8 bases; J trimming: 5 bases; junction bases outside the gene matches: 8. The CDR3 is made up of 14 amino acids. This clonotype was observed many times. Its antigen is still unknown. The source material, RNA transcripts, was used to amplify TCR beta CDR3 regions. Using the HTBI primer set, a first-round RT-PCR was run on the TCR CDR3. MiXCR, applied by TCRdb to the multiplex PCR reads, yields one record per CDR3 protein. The table includes fewer than 650,000 distinct CDR3 sequences, 14% detected once. The TCR was taken from a woman younger than 30 with Graves' ophthalmopathy. The chain joins TRBV2 to TRBJ1-1; the match to TRBD1 covers 10 bases. What was sequenced was blood. The chain's CDR3 is CASLGQGTSTEAFF. Here the CDR3 DNA reads TGTGCCAGCTTGGGACAGGGGACGAGTACTGAAGCTTTCTTT.